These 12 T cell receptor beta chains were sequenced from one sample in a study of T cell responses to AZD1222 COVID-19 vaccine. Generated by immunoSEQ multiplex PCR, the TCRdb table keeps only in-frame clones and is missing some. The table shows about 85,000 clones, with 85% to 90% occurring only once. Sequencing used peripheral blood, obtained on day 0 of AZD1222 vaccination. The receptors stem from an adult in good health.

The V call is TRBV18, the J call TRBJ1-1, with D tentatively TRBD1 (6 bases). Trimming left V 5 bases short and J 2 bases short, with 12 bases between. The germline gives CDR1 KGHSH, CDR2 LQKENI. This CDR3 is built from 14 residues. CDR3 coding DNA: TGTGCCAGCTCATTACTGGACAGTAACACTGAAGCTTTCTTT. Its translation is CASSLLDSNTEAFF.

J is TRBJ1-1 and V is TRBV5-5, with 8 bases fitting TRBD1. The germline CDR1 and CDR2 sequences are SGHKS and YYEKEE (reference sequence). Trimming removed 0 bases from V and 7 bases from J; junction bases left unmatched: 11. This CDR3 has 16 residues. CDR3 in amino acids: CASSLGVGQGFIEAFF. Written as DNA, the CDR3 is TGTGCCAGCAGCTTGGGGGTAGGACAGGGATTCATTGAAGCTTTCTTT.

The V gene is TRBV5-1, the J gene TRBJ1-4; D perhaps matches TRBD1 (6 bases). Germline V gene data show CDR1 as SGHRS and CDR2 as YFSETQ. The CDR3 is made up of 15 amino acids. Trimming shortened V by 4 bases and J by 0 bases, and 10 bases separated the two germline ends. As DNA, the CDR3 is TGCGCCAGCAGCGGGGAGGGGGCAACTAATGAAAAACTGTTTTTT. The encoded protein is CASSGEGATNEKLFF.

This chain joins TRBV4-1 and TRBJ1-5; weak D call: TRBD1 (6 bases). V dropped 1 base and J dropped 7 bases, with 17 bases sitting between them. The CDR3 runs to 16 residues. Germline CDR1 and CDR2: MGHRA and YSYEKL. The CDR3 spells CASSQGGAGVGQPQHF. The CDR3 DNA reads TGCGCCAGCAGCCAAGGCGGTGCAGGGGTAGGACAGCCCCAGCATTTT.

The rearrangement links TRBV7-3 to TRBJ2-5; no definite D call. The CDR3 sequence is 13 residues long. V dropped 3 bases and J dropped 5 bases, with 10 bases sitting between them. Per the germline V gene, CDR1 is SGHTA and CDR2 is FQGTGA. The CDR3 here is CASSLGSRETQYF. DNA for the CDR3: TGTGCCAGCAGCTTGGGATCCCGGGAGACCCAGTACTTC.

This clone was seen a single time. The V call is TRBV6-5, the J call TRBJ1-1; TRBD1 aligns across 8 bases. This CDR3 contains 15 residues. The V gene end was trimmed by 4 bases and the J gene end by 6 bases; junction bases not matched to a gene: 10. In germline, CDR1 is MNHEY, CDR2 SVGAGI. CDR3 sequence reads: CASSLNPDRVPEAFF. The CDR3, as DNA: TGTGCCAGCAGTTTAAACCCGGACAGGGTACCTGAAGCTTTCTTT.

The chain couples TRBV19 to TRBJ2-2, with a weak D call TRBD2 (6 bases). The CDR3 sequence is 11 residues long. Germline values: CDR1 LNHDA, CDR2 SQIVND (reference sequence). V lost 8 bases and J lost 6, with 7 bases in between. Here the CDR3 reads CASRLAGELFF. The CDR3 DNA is TGTGCCAGTCGACTAGCCGGGGAGCTGTTTTTT.

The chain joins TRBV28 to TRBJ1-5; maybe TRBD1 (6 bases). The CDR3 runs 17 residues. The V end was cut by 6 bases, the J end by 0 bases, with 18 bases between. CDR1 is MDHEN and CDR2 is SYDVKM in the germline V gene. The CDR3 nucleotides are TGTGCCAGCAGCCCTCCCGGGGGCCGCAATAGCAATCAGCCCCAGCATTTT. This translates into CASSPPGGRNSNQPQHF.

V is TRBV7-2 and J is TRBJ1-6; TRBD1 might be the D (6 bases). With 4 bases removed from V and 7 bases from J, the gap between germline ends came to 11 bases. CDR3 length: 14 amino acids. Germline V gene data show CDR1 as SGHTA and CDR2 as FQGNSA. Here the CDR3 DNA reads TGTGCCAGCAGCTCCCGGGACACAAATTCACCCCTCCACTTT. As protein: CASSSRDTNSPLHF.

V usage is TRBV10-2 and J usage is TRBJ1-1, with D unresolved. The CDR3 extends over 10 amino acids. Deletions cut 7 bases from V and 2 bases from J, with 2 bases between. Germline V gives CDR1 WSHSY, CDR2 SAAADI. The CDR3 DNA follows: TGCGCCAGCAAAAACACTGAAGCTTTCTTT. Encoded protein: CASKNTEAFF.

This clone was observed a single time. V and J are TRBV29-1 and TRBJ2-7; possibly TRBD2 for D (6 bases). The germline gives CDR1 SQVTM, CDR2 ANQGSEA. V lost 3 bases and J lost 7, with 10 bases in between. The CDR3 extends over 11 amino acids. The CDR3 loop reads CSVEGTGEQYF. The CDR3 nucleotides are TGCAGCGTTGAGGGGACTGGAGAGCAGTACTTC.

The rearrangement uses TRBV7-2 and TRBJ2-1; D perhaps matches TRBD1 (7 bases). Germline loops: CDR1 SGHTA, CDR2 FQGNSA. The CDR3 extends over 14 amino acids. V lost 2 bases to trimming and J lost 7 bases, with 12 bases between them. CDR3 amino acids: CASSLFPGGNEQFF. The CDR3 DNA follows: TGTGCCAGCAGCTTATTCCCAGGGGGGAATGAGCAGTTCTTC.